The present TCR beta chain was sequenced within a study of T cell repertoires in cytomegalovirus infection. The wider study: Both a matching HLA type and CMV infection were indicated by public TCR beta signatures. Regarding the study as a whole: The cumulative frequency of public TCR beta families identified carriers of CMV plus the relevant HLA. The ex vivo response was dominated by HLA-C-restricted CMV-specific TCR beta clonotypes.

In TCRdb, the reads were re-called with MiXCR into one record per CDR3 protein. This sample carries around 70,000 distinct CDR3 sequences, around 3.8% of them seen once, and the ten largest clones take under 25%. CDR3 size: 13 residues. V was trimmed by 3 bases and J by 5 bases, leaving 11 bases between them. Per germline, CDR1 SGHTA and CDR2 FQGTGA. This clonotype was recorded many times. Its antigen is undetermined. The sequence came from a human donor in good health (CMV status not recorded). Some clones in this sample may be carry-over from other donors' samples. The V call is TRBV7-3, the J call TRBJ2-7; D is possibly TRBD2 (6 bases). The sequencing input was PBMCs. CDR3 bases: TGTGCCAGCAGCTTTAGTGGAGGGGACGAGCAGTACTTC. Residues: CASSFSGGDEQYF.